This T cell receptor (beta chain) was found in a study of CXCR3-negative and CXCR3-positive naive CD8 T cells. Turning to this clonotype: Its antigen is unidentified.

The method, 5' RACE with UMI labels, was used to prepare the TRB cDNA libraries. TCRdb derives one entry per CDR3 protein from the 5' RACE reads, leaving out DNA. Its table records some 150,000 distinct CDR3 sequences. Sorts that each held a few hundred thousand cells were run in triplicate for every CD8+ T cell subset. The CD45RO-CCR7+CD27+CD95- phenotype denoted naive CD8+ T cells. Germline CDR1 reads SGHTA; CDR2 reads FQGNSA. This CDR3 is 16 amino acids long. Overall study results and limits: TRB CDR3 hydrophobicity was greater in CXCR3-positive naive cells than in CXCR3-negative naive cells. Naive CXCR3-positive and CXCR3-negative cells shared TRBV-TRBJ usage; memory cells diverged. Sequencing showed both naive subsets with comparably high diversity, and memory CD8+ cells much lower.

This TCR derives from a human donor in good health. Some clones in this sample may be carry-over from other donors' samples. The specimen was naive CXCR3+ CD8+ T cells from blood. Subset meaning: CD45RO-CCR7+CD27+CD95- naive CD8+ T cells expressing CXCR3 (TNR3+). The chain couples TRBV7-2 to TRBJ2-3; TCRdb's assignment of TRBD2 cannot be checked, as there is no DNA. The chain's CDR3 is CASSLEPGPTGDTQYF. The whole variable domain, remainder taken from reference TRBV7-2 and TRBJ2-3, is GAGVSQSPSNKVTEKGKDVELRCDPISGHTALYWYRQSLGQGLEFLIYFQGNSAPDKSGLPSDRFSAERTGGSVSTLTIQRTQQEDSAVYLCASSLEPGPTGDTQYFGPGTRLTVL.